Only a few counts were recorded for the clone carrying this TCR beta chain. The CDR3 consists of 17 residues. Germline V gives CDR1 SQVTM, CDR2 ANQGSEA. V was clipped by 4 bases and J by 0 bases; unmatched bases: 11. Combining a sample-barcoded 5' primer with a J-beta primer mix, a second PCR ran for roughly 6 to 11 cycles. One entry per CDR3 protein results from TCRdb running MiXCR on the 5' RACE reads. The sample lists around 1,000,000 distinct CDR3 sequences; roughly 24% were seen once. The data belong to a study of blood T cells in healthy people across ages. The same data also went into a second study, on T cells of mothers and their children.

Sequenced material: blood. The rearrangement links TRBV29-1 to TRBJ2-5; TRBD2 aligns across 10 bases. The clonotype comes from a girl aged 2-9 years in good health. The CDR3 here is CSVASWTSGSYQETQYF. In DNA form, the CDR3 reads TGCAGCGTTGCTTCATGGACTAGCGGAAGTTACCAAGAGACCCAGTACTTC. Filled out from reference TRBV29-1 and TRBJ2-5, the complete variable domain reads SAVISQKPSRDICQRGTSLTIQCQVDSQVTMMFWYRQQPGQSLTLIATANQGSEATYESGFVIDKFPISRPNLTFSTLTVSNMSPEDSSIYLCSVASWTSGSYQETQYFGPGTRLLVL.